A single sample is the source of the 15 T cell receptor beta chains below, sequenced in a study of T-cell memory formation after mild COVID-19. In TCRdb, the 5' RACE reads were re-called with MiXCR into one record per CDR3 protein. The sample includes about 290,000 distinct CDR3 sequences, more than 15% of them seen just once. Sample: PBMCs or a T cell subset sorted from them (not recorded which). The receptors were gathered from a man between 18 and 29 years old who had mild COVID-19 (a few samples of this study predate the infection). Cell type and time point are not known.

V usage is TRBV5-1 and J usage is TRBJ2-2; D possibly corresponds to TRBD1 (5 bases). Between the trimmed V and J ends, which lost 5 bases and 4 bases, there was a span of 12 bases. This CDR3 has 14 amino acids. Germline CDR1 is SGHRS and CDR2 is YFSETQ. The CDR3 sequence: CASSYSGFTGELFF. The CDR3 nucleotides are TGCGCCAGCAGTTACTCAGGGTTCACCGGGGAGCTGTTTTTT.

This clonotype was recorded a few times. The V and J genes are TRBV5-1 and TRBJ2-3, with TRBD1 as a possible D gene (5 bases). The germline CDR1 and CDR2 sequences are SGHRS and YFSETQ. V was pared by 0 bases and J by 1 base, with 9 bases between. There are 15 residues in the CDR3. The CDR3 region has the DNA TGCGCCAGCAGCTTGGCAGGGCATGGCACAGATACGCAGTATTTT. Translating gives CASSLAGHGTDTQYF.

The chain recombines TRBV9 with TRBJ2-3; unclear D gene. Per germline, CDR1 SGDLS and CDR2 YYNGEE. This CDR3 comprises 14 residues. V lost 3 bases to trimming and J lost 2 bases, with 10 bases between them. CDR3 sequence reads: CASSADSDTDTQYF. CDR3 nucleotide sequence: TGTGCCAGCAGCGCAGATTCCGACACAGATACGCAGTATTTT.

There are a few counts of this clonotype. This rearrangement joins TRBV20-1 to TRBJ2-5; the D call may be TRBD1 or TRBD2 (5 bases each). The CDR3 length is 10 residues. From germline, CDR1 is DFQATT and CDR2 SNEGSKA (reference sequence). Trimming removed 5 bases from V and 9 bases from J, with 10 bases in between. CDR3 protein: CSAEWDPQYF. CDR3 coding DNA: TGCAGTGCTGAGTGGGACCCCCAGTACTTC.

The V and J genes are TRBV20-1 and TRBJ1-4; the match to TRBD1 covers 8 bases. This CDR3 has 12 amino acids. CDR1 and CDR2 (germline): DFQATT, SNEGSKA (reference sequence). V trimming: 6 bases; J trimming: 8 bases; junction bases outside the gene matches: 5. The CDR3 spells CSAGRGPEKLFF. DNA for the CDR3: TGCAGTGCAGGCAGGGGGCCCGAAAAACTGTTTTTT.

This clonotype was picked up a small number of times. This chain connects TRBV19 to TRBJ2-7; 7 positions agree with TRBD1. The germline V gene encodes CDR1 LNHDA and CDR2 SQIVND (reference sequence). With 5 bases clipped from V and 7 bases from J, the junction kept 5 bases outside the gene matches. CDR3 length: 12 residues. CDR3 in amino acids: CASSWGQREQYF. The CDR3 DNA follows: TGTGCCAGTAGTTGGGGACAGAGGGAGCAGTACTTC. The variable domain in full, with the rest retrieved from reference TRBV19 and TRBJ2-7, is DGGITQSPKYLFRKEGQNVTLSCEQNLNHDAMYWYRQDPGQGLRLIYYSQIVNDFQKGDIAEGYSVSREKKESFPLTVTSAQKNPTAFYLCASSWGQREQYFGPGTRLTVT.

CDR3 DNA: TGTGCCAGCAGTTTCGTGGAACAAAACATTCAGTACTTC. This gives the protein CASSFVEQNIQYF. The chain recombines TRBV12-3 or TRBV12-4 with TRBJ2-4; D ambiguous. This CDR3 region has 13 residues. V was trimmed by 3 bases and J by 5 bases, leaving 8 bases between them.

The J gene is TRBJ2-7, the V gene TRBV7-9; 8 bases match TRBD1. CDR1 SEHNR and CDR2 FQNEAQ come from the germline V gene (reference sequence). This CDR3 is built from 15 residues. The V and J ends lost 5 bases and 3 bases, in that order; junction bases with no gene match: 9. The CDR3 loop is CASSPTGELGYEQYF. CDR3 in DNA: TGTGCCAGCAGCCCGACAGGGGAATTAGGCTACGAGCAGTACTTC.

This clonotype was counted many times. The chain carries TRBV4-1 and TRBJ2-3; tentative D call: TRBD1 (6 bases). The length of the CDR3 is 13 residues. Per germline, CDR1 MGHRA and CDR2 YSYEKL. Between the trimmed V and J ends, which lost 4 bases and 6 bases, there was a span of 11 bases. CDR3 amino acids: CASSPGTKDTQYF. For the CDR3, the DNA is TGCGCCAGCAGCCCCGGGACAAAGGATACGCAGTATTTT.

J is TRBJ2-5 and V is TRBV7-6, with a possible D match to TRBD1 (6 bases). V was pared by 5 bases and J by 4 bases, with 17 bases between. The germline V gene encodes CDR1 SGHVS and CDR2 FNYEAQ. The CDR3 consists of 15 residues. CDR3 DNA sequence: TGTGCCAGCAGCACCCAAAGGGGGACGCGAGAGACCCAGTACTTC. It encodes CASSTQRGTRETQYF.

J is TRBJ1-1 and V is TRBV30; tentatively, D is TRBD1 (6 bases). The CDR3 length is 16 residues. CDR1 is GTSNPN and CDR2 is SVGIG in the germline V gene (reference sequence). Trimming cost V 2 bases and J 2 bases, with 18 bases left between them. The CDR3 nucleotides read TGTGCCTGGAGTCGGCGCAGGGAGGGGGGTAACACTGAAGCTTTCTTT. This gives the protein CAWSRRREGGNTEAFF.

This clonotype appeared a few times. As DNA, the CDR3 is TGTGCCAGCAGTTACCCCGGTATGAACGAGCAGTACTTC. Protein sequence: CASSYPGMNEQYF. The chain carries TRBV6-5 and TRBJ2-7; D ambiguous. Germline V gives CDR1 MNHEY, CDR2 SVGAGI. The CDR3 is made up of 13 amino acids. With 2 bases removed from V and 5 bases from J, the gap between germline ends came to 10 bases.

The chain recombines TRBV10-2 with TRBJ1-4, with a weak D call TRBD1 (6 bases). CDR3 length: 14 residues. V gave up 6 bases and J gave up 6 bases, with 14 bases separating them. Germline V gene sequence: CDR1 WSHSY, CDR2 SAAADI. CDR3 nucleotides: TGCGCCAGCAGCGGGACACCAATTGATGAAAAACTGTTTTTT. It encodes CASSGTPIDEKLFF.

This clonotype was seen a handful of times. The V gene is TRBV12-3 or TRBV12-4, the J gene TRBJ2-3, with a weak D call TRBD1 (5 bases). The CDR3 is 15 amino acids. V was clipped by 3 bases and J by 1 base, with 11 bases between them. As DNA, the CDR3 is TGTGCCAGCAGTTTTCCACAGGCCCGCACAGATACGCAGTATTTT. This sequence encodes CASSFPQARTDTQYF.

This clonotype has only a few counts. The genes are TRBV7-2 and TRBJ1-2, with 8 bases that match TRBD1. V was clipped by 3 bases and J by 4 bases; unmatched bases: 10. Germline V gene lookup returns CDR1 SGHTA and CDR2 FQGNSA. The CDR3 contains 16 residues. As DNA, the CDR3 is TGTGCCAGCAGCTTCGCCCGCTCGGACAGGGTCTATGGCTACACCTTC. This codes for CASSFARSDRVYGYTF.